The next 16 T cell receptor beta chains were all read from a single sample in a study of blood T cell repertoires in COVID-19 (dated by TCRdb to between 2020 and 2021). Library preparation employed the immunoSEQ multiplex PCR assay. This immuneACCESS table, as held by TCRdb, lists in-frame sequences with V and J called but not all clones. Of the missing ones, under half trace to an unresolved V gene in checked studies; the others have no known cause. The table for this sample lists 200,000 to 250,000 clones; more than 70% of them were counted only once. The ten top clones hold about 3.8% of the sample. The sequencing input was peripheral blood. These receptors originate from a woman of 80 years or more with acute or convalescent COVID-19.

The rearrangement links TRBV2 to TRBJ2-1, with 8 nucleotides matching TRBD1. CDR1 SNHLY and CDR2 FYNNEI come from the germline V gene. J gave up 10 bases and V 5 bases, and 10 bases lay outside the gene matches. CDR3 length equals 14 residues. DNA for the CDR3: TGTGCCAGCAGTTGGGGACAGGAAGGGAGAGAGCAGTTCTTC. Its protein is CASSWGQEGREQFF.

This sequence joins TRBV5-4 and TRBJ1-1; a possible D gene is TRBD1 (5 bases). This CDR3 has 14 amino acids. Germline lookup yields CDR1 SGHNT and CDR2 YYREEE (reference sequence). Trimming pared 2 bases from V and 5 bases from J, leaving 13 bases between. CDR3 protein: CASSFEGRGTEAFF. The CDR3 DNA reads as TGTGCCAGCAGCTTCGAAGGGAGGGGTACTGAAGCTTTCTTT. Filled out from reference TRBV5-4 and TRBJ1-1, the complete variable domain reads ETGVTQSPTHLIKTRGQQVTLRCSSQSGHNTVSWYQQALGQGPQFIFQYYREEENGRGNFPPRFSGLQFPNYSSELNVNALELDDSALYLCASSFEGRGTEAFFGQGTRLTVV.

This chain links TRBV30 with TRBJ1-3, with a possible D match to TRBD1 (6 bases). V lost 3 bases to trimming and J lost 4 bases, with 13 bases between them. The CDR3 extends over 14 amino acids. Germline CDR1 reads GTSNPN; CDR2 reads SVGIG (reference sequence). This CDR3 is CAWSLSGTGNTIYF. CDR3 sequence (DNA): TGTGCCTGGAGCCTTTCTGGGACAGGAAACACCATATATTTT.

This clone was picked up one time. J is TRBJ2-5 and V is TRBV14; 9 positions agree with TRBD2. CDR3 length equals 13 residues. V dropped 3 bases and J dropped 8; count of bases not matched to a gene: 4. Germline lookup yields CDR1 SGHDN and CDR2 FVKESK. The CDR3 loop reads CASSQERGATQYF. CDR3 in DNA: TGTGCCAGCAGCCAGGAGCGGGGGGCCACCCAGTACTTC.

The V call is TRBV5-3, the J call TRBJ2-2; D is possibly TRBD1 (5 bases). TRBV5-3 is flagged as an ORF with uncertain function. The CDR3 loop spans 20 amino acids. V shed 2 bases and J shed 5 bases, with 28 bases lying between them. The CDR3 DNA sequence: TGTGCCAGAAGCTTCGTAGGGAATCCCAACCCTAGGGGATATACCGGGGAGCTGTTTTTT. Protein product: CARSFVGNPNPRGYTGELFF.

In nucleotides, the CDR3 is TGCGCCAGCAGCTTGGGCCCCGGGACTAGTCGCAATGAGCAGTTCTTC. This gives the protein CASSLGPGTSRNEQFF. J is TRBJ2-1 and V is TRBV5-1; TRBD2 matches at 8 bases. Trimming cost V 0 bases and J 6 bases; bases outside gene matches: 8. Germline V gene data show CDR1 as SGHRS and CDR2 as YFSETQ. The CDR3 contains 16 residues.

The chain is built from TRBV5-4 and TRBJ2-3; D possibly corresponds to TRBD2 (6 bases). The CDR3 spans 16 residues. The germline CDR1 and CDR2 sequences are SGHNT and YYREEE (reference sequence). V was shortened by 0 bases and J by 2 bases, with 13 bases between the two germline ends. CDR3 sequence: CASSLAISGFTDTQYF. CDR3 DNA: TGTGCCAGCAGCTTGGCCATTAGCGGCTTCACAGATACGCAGTATTTT.

The chain joins TRBV5-6 to TRBJ2-1; possibly TRBD1 for D (6 bases). V shed 3 bases and J shed 4 bases, with 14 bases lying between them. The V gene's germline CDR1 is SGHDT and CDR2 YYEEEE. The CDR3 consists of 15 residues. The CDR3 is CASSSTWTAYNEQFF. In DNA, the CDR3 is TGTGCCAGCAGCTCAACCTGGACAGCTTACAATGAGCAGTTCTTC. Full variable domain (outside the CDR3, taken from reference TRBV5-6 and TRBJ2-1): DAGVTQSPTHLIKTRGQQVTLRCSPKSGHDTVSWYQQALGQGPQFIFQYYEEEERQRGNFPDRFSGHQFPNYSSELNVNALLLGDSALYLCASSSTWTAYNEQFFGPGTRLTVL.

J is TRBJ1-2 and V is TRBV5-1; D perhaps matches TRBD1 (5 bases). The CDR3 has 13 amino acids. The germline V and J ends were trimmed by 4 bases and 9 bases, with 16 bases remaining between them. Germline CDR1 is SGHRS and CDR2 is YFSETQ. For the CDR3, the DNA is TGCGCCAGCAGCCCACGGCAGGGTAATCGCTACACCTTC. Encoded protein: CASSPRQGNRYTF.

This clone was seen a few times. The rearrangement links TRBV4-2 to TRBJ2-5; the D gene is possibly TRBD2 (5 bases). The CDR3 is 14 amino acids. The V and J ends lost 1 base and 7 bases respectively, with 13 bases between them. Germline values: CDR1 LGHNA, CDR2 YNFKEQ. The CDR3 here is CASSQGSPGGTQYF. The DNA of the CDR3 is TGTGCCAGCAGCCAAGGTTCCCCCGGAGGGACCCAGTACTTC.

This chain joins TRBV7-2 and TRBJ1-2, with 11 bases that match TRBD1. J lost 8 bases, V lost 4 bases, and 9 bases had no gene match. The CDR3 length is 15 residues. Germline V gene lookup returns CDR1 SGHTA and CDR2 FQGNSA. CDR3 DNA: TGTGCCAGCAGCTCCCGGGACAGGGGGTTCTGGGGCTACACCTTC. Translated, it gives CASSSRDRGFWGYTF.

This chain uses TRBV15 with TRBJ2-1; TRBD1 might be the D (5 bases). The CDR3 is made up of 19 amino acids. Per germline, CDR1 LNHNV and CDR2 YYDKDF (reference sequence). Trimming took 11 bases from V and 3 from J, leaving 32 bases between them. The chain's CDR3 is CAARGPYPPQVLNYNEQFF. CDR3 DNA sequence: TGTGCCGCCCGAGGACCCTATCCGCCACAGGTACTAAACTACAATGAGCAGTTCTTC.

The rearrangement joins TRBV5-1 to TRBJ2-7, with 7 positions matching TRBD2. V shed 5 bases and J 1 base; nucleotides not matched to a gene: 9. The length of the CDR3 is 15 residues. Germline V lookup: CDR1 SGHRS, CDR2 YFSETQ. This chain's CDR3 is CASRLTSAGSYEQYF. The CDR3 DNA sequence: TGCGCCAGCAGACTCACTAGCGCGGGGTCCTACGAGCAGTACTTC.

This clone was counted a single time. The V call is TRBV11-3, the J call TRBJ1-1; TRBD1 might be the D (5 bases). The length of the CDR3 is 13 residues. V was shortened by 1 base and J by 3 bases, with 6 bases between the two germline ends. The V gene's germline CDR1 is SGHNT and CDR2 YENEEA. Here the CDR3 DNA reads TGTGCCAGCAGCTTAGCAGGGCACACTGAAGCTTTCTTT. Its translation: CASSLAGHTEAFF.

The chain employs TRBV29-1 and TRBJ2-2; 9 bases match TRBD1. CDR1 and CDR2 (germline): SQVTM, ANQGSEA. The length of the CDR3 is 14 residues. Unmatched junction bases numbered 3, after V lost 3 bases and J lost 4 bases. The CDR3 loop reads CSVEGQGPTGELFF. As DNA, the CDR3 is TGCAGCGTTGAGGGACAGGGTCCCACCGGGGAGCTGTTTTTT.

The chain has TRBV15 and TRBJ1-4; 10 nucleotides align to TRBD1. The length of the CDR3 is 15 residues. The trim removed 4 bases at V and 8 bases at J, leaving 7 bases unmatched. Germline V gene data show CDR1 as LNHNV and CDR2 as YYDKDF (reference sequence). CDR3 in DNA: TGTGCCACCAGCATTGACAGGGGGCTCAGGGAAAAACTGTTTTTT. This sequence encodes CATSIDRGLREKLFF.